This T cell receptor (beta chain) emerged from a study of blood T cell repertoires in COVID-19. Germline trimming cut 5 bases from V and 5 bases from J; bases unmatched to any gene: 10. This CDR3 has 16 amino acids. The germline gives CDR1 MNHEY, CDR2 SMNVEV (reference sequence). Profiling relied on immunoSEQ multiplex PCR, and the TCRdb table lists in-frame clones only, not all of them. The repertoire holds approximately 300,000 clones, with 85% to 90% as singletons. The receptor was isolated from a woman in her forties or fifties with COVID-19, enrolled during active disease. The J gene is TRBJ2-5, the V gene TRBV27, with TRBD2 identical over 11 bases. Input material: peripheral blood. The CDR3 region is CASSPTRTSGPETQYF. CDR3 bases: TGTGCCAGCAGTCCAACAAGGACTAGCGGGCCTGAGACCCAGTACTTC.